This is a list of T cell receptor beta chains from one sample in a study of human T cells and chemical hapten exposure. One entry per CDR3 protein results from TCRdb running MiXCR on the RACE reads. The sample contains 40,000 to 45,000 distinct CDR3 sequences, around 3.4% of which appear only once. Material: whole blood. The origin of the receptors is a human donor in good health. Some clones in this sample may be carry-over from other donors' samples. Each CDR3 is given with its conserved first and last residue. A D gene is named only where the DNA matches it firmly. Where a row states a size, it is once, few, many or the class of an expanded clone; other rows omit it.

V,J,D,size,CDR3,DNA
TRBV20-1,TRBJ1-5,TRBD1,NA,CSASRWGGTAGQPQHF,TGCAGTGCTAGTAGGTGGGGGGGGACAGCGGGTCAGCCCCAGCATTTT
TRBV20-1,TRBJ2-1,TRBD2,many,CSVMSGGSSNEQFF,TGCAGTGTGATGTCTGGCGGGAGTTCCAATGAGCAGTTCTTC
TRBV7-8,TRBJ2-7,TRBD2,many,CASSLRLAGGEQYF,TGTGCCAGCAGCTTACGGCTAGCGGGAGGCGAGCAGTACTTC
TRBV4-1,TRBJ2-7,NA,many,CASSPGPPTLEQYF,TGCGCCAGCAGCCCCGGTCCCCCTACCTTGGAGCAGTACTTC
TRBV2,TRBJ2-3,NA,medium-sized,CATLGAASTDTQYF,TGTGCCACCCTGGGGGCGGCTAGCACAGATACGCAGTATTTT
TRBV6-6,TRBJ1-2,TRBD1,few,CASTQGQGVHGYTF,TGTGCCAGCACCCAGGGACAGGGTGTCCATGGCTACACCTTC
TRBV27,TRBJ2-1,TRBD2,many,CASSLSGREGLRNEQFF,TGTGCCAGCAGTTTATCGGGGCGGGAGGGCCTTAGAAATGAGCAGTTCTTC
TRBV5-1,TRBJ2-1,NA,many,CASSPGDPSYNEQFF,TGCGCCAGTTCCCCCGGGGACCCCTCCTACAATGAGCAGTTCTTC
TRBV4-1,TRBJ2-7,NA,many,CASSQDTVYEQYF,TGCGCCAGCAGCCAAGATACCGTCTACGAGCAGTACTTC
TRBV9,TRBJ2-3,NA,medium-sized,CASSAPGGTDTQYF,TGTGCCAGCAGCGCACCGGGCGGCACAGATACGCAGTATTTT
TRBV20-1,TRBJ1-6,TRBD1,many,CSARSGQGNSPLHF,TGCAGTGCCAGATCGGGACAGGGTAATTCACCCCTCCACTTT
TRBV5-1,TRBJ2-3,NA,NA,CASSLRQGSQYF,TGCGCCAGCAGCTTGAGGCAGGGGTCGCAGTATTTT
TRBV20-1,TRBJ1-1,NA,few,CSARGLRNTEAFF,TGCAGTGCTAGAGGCCTCCGCAACACTGAAGCTTTCTTT
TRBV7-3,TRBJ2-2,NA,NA,CASSLFGAGSGPNTGELFF,TGTGCCAGCAGCTTATTCGGGGCGGGTAGCGGACCGAACACCGGGGAGCTGTTTTTT
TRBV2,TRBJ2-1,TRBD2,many,CASKGLAGVNEQFF,TGTGCCAGCAAGGGACTAGCGGGAGTTAATGAGCAGTTCTTC
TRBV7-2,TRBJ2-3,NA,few,CASSLETAKGDTQYF,TGTGCCAGCAGCTTAGAGACAGCAAAAGGAGATACGCAGTATTTT
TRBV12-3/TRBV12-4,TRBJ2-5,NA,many,CASSHRTPLGGETQYF,TGTGCCAGCAGCCACCGGACTCCGCTGGGAGGAGAGACCCAGTACTTC
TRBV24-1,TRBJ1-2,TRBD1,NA,CATSDLDRVHGYTF,TGTGCCACCAGTGATCTTGACAGGGTTCATGGCTACACCTTC
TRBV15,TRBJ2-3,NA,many,CATSRDTGSGTQYF,TGTGCCACCAGCAGAGATACTGGGTCGGGTACGCAGTATTTT
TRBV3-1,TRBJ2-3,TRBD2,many,CASRPTSGRADTQYF,TGTGCCAGCAGGCCGACTAGCGGGAGGGCAGATACGCAGTATTTT
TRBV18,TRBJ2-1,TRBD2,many,CASSETSGSQFF,TGTGCCAGCTCAGAGACTAGCGGGAGTCAGTTCTTC
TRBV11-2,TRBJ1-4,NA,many,CASSLSTAVEKLFF,TGTGCCAGCAGCCTCTCCACGGCGGTAGAAAAACTGTTTTTT
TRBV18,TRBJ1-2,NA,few,CASSPPAGRHTF,TGTGCCAGCTCACCACCGGCAGGGCGGCACACCTTC
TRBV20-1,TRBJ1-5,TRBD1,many,CSAKGIRDRSNQPQHF,TGCAGTGCTAAAGGGATACGGGACAGGAGCAATCAGCCCCAGCATTTT
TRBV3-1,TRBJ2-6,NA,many,CASNIMSSGANVLTF,TGTGCCAGCAACATTATGAGCTCTGGGGCCAACGTCCTGACTTTC